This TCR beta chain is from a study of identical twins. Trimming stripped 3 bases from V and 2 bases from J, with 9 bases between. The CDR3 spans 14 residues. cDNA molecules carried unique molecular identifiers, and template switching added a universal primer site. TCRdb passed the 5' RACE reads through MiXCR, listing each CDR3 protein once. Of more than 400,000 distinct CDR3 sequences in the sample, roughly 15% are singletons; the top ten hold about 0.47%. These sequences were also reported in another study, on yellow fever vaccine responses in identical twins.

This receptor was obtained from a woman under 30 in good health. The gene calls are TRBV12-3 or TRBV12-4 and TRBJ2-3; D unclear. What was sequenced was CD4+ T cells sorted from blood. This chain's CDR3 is CASSFSRVTDTQYF. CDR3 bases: TGTGCCAGCAGTTTCTCGAGAGTCACAGATACGCAGTATTTT.